This section outlines one T cell receptor beta chain sequence together with its context. Trimming stripped 3 bases from V and 0 bases from J, with 12 bases between. The germline gives CDR1 MNHNS, CDR2 SASEGT. CDR3 length: 16 residues. This specimen comes from a study of blood T cell repertoires in COVID-19. About the study: Samples of COVID-19 (acute and convalescent) were obtained from the United States, Italy and Spain. T cells, B-cell-depleted T cells, or PBMCs provided the cDNA or gDNA that served as material.

As processed by the authors: Amplification with reference gene primers provided the estimates of nucleated cell counts. The data were produced by immunoSEQ multiplex PCR, yet TCRdb's version contains in-frame clones alone and is incomplete. Clonal size and the V and J genes are those of that table, whereas D and trimming came from the DNA. The table records around 71,000 clones, approximately 80% of them present only once. This receptor was obtained from a man aged 65-85 years with acute or convalescent COVID-19. Material: peripheral blood. The rearrangement joins TRBV6-1 to TRBJ1-5; perhaps TRBD1 as D (5 bases). This CDR3 is CASSEGQSYSNQPQHF. The CDR3 nucleotides are TGTGCCAGCAGTGAGGGGCAGTCTTATAGCAATCAGCCCCAGCATTTT.